Listed below are T cell receptor beta chains from one sample, sequenced in a study of graft-versus-host responses after intestinal transplantation. Method: immunoSEQ multiplex PCR; TCRdb's copy keeps in-frame clones and lacks some. The sample lists approximately 60,000 clones; around 90% were seen once. Sequencing used PBMCs, obtained 26 days after transplant. Receptors were obtained from a human patient who received an intestinal transplant, so some T cells may come from the graft donor. Each CDR3 is given with its conserved first and last residue. The D gene is left open where the match is weak. Size is stated for part of the rows, as once, few or many counts, or as a class when the clone is expanded.

D gene	clone size	V gene	J gene	CDR3 DNA	CDR3 protein
-	-	TRBV28	TRBJ2-5	TGTGCCAGCAGCCCTATGGGCCTGGGAGAGACCCAGTACTTC	CASSPMGLGETQYF
TRBD2	-	TRBV28	TRBJ2-7	TGTGCCAGCAGTCCACTAGCGGGGGGGCCATTTGGGGACTACGAGCAGTACTTC	CASSPLAGGPFGDYEQYF
TRBD2	-	TRBV5-4	TRBJ2-7	TGTGCCAGCAGCTTGGAGGGCAAACTAGCGCCCTACGAGCAGTACTTC	CASSLEGKLAPYEQYF
-	-	TRBV7-8	TRBJ2-7	TGTGCCAGCAGCCCCTCGGTGGGCAGGTACTACGAGCAGTACTTC	CASSPSVGRYYEQYF
-	-	TRBV6-4	TRBJ2-3	TGTGCCAGCAGTGACTCACTAGCTAGCACAGATACGCAGTATTTT	CASSDSLASTDTQYF
-	-	TRBV2	TRBJ2-3	TGTGCCAGCAGTGTAGAGGCCGATACGCAGTATTTT	CASSVEADTQYF
TRBD2	few	TRBV7-9	TRBJ2-1	TGTGCCAGCAGCCCCCGGGGGGGCAGTGAGCAGTTCTTC	CASSPRGGSEQFF
-	-	TRBV27	TRBJ2-1	TGTGCCAGCAGTTTCGGTTATGGGGGGTATGAGCAGTTCTTC	CASSFGYGGYEQFF
-	once	TRBV6-5	TRBJ2-3	TGTGCCAGCAGTTTATTCCCGGTCCCAGATACGCAGTATTTT	CASSLFPVPDTQYF
-	-	TRBV28	TRBJ1-2	TGTGCCAGCAGTTTATTCGGCAGGGGAGCGGTCGTCTATGGCTACACCTTC	CASSLFGRGAVVYGYTF
-	-	TRBV28	TRBJ2-1	TGTGCCAGCAGTCCCGGGGTCCTTGGCTCCTACAATGAGCAGTTCTTC	CASSPGVLGSYNEQFF